This T cell receptor beta chain was observed in a study of blood T cell repertoires in COVID-19. The CDR3 extends over 15 amino acids. Trimming cost V 5 bases and J 0 bases, with 10 bases left between them. Per germline, CDR1 SEHNR and CDR2 FQNEAQ (reference sequence). Ages ranged from about 18 to 89 years, with residence in around 24 US areas. Participant reports of clinical history set cohort assignment. Only in-frame clones appear in the TCRdb table, and some are missing; sequencing was by immunoSEQ multiplex PCR. The sample records approximately 230,000 clones, around 88% being singletons. Sequencing used PBMCs or T cells enriched from blood (not recorded which). The chain joins TRBV7-9 to TRBJ2-2; a weak D match, TRBD1 (6 bases). The receptor's source is a woman aged 45-65 years with acute COVID-19. CDR3 protein: CASSRDISNTGELFF. In DNA, the CDR3 is TGTGCCAGCAGCCGGGACATCTCGAACACCGGGGAGCTGTTTTTT. Variable domain in full (rest from reference TRBV7-9 and TRBJ2-2): DTGVSQNPRHKITKRGQNVTFRCDPISEHNRLYWYRQTLGQGPEFLTYFQNEAQLEKSRLLSDRFSAERPKGSFSTLEIQRTEQGDSAMYLCASSRDISNTGELFFGEGSRLTVL.